Following are 15 T cell receptor beta chains from one sample sequenced in a study of blood T cell repertoires in COVID-19. The data were produced by immunoSEQ multiplex PCR, yet TCRdb's version contains in-frame clones alone and is incomplete. The data show some 120,000 clones, around four fifths seen once. Sequencing input: peripheral blood. These receptors came from a human donor in a cohort sampled during active COVID-19.

The genes are TRBV18 and TRBJ2-1; no definite D call. From germline, CDR1 is KGHSH and CDR2 LQKENI. CDR3 length equals 11 residues. The V and J ends lost 3 bases and 8 bases respectively, with 5 bases between them. CDR3 DNA sequence: TGTGCCAGCTCACCCCTCGATGAGCAGTTCTTC. Its translation is CASSPLDEQFF.

The rearrangement uses TRBV28 and TRBJ2-3; 9 bases agree with TRBD2. This CDR3 has 16 residues. V trimming: 6 bases; J trimming: 1 base; junction bases outside the gene matches: 8. Germline values: CDR1 MDHEN, CDR2 SYDVKM. The CDR3 is CASSPGTSRGTDTQYF. The CDR3 DNA is TGTGCCAGCAGCCCCGGGACTAGCAGAGGCACAGATACGCAGTATTTT.

The rearrangement uses TRBV19 and TRBJ2-7; TRBD2 matches 9 bases. Germline trimming cut 6 bases from V and 6 bases from J; bases unmatched to any gene: 12. This CDR3 has 15 amino acids. Germline CDR1 is LNHDA and CDR2 is SQIVND (reference sequence). The CDR3 DNA is TGTGCCAGTAGCCCTGAGGCTAGCGGGACGAGCGAGCAGTACTTC. Its protein product is CASSPEASGTSEQYF.

The genes are TRBV7-9 and TRBJ1-6; D unclear. CDR1 and CDR2 from the germline V gene are SEHNR and FQNEAQ (reference sequence). The CDR3 has 14 residues. V was shortened by 6 bases and J by 10 bases, with 16 bases between the two germline ends. CDR3 residues: CASSPTRGSSPLHF. The CDR3, as DNA: TGTGCCAGCAGTCCGACCCGGGGAAGCTCACCCCTCCACTTT.

The CDR3 coding sequence is TGCGCCAGCAGCGCGACCGGGACAGCCTACGAGCAGTACTTC. Translated: CASSATGTAYEQYF. The rearrangement uses TRBV5-1 and TRBJ2-7; 7 positions match TRBD1. Germline V gene sequence: CDR1 SGHRS, CDR2 YFSETQ. The CDR3 sequence is 14 residues long. J was trimmed by 2 bases and V by 4 bases; bases with no gene match: 6.

The chain is built from TRBV11-3 and TRBJ2-3, with TRBD1 matching 8 bases. The CDR3 consists of 15 residues. Trimming cost V 1 base and J 4 bases; bases outside gene matches: 4. Germline CDR1 and CDR2: SGHNT and YENEEA. CDR3 residues: CASSLGGQGSDTQYF. CDR3 DNA sequence: TGTGCCAGCAGCTTAGGCGGACAGGGATCAGATACGCAGTATTTT.

The rearrangement uses TRBV9 and TRBJ2-3, with TRBD2 identical over 8 bases. The junction had 7 bases not matched to a gene; V was cut back by 4 bases and J by 3 bases. Per germline, CDR1 SGDLS and CDR2 YYNGEE. This CDR3 is 15 amino acids long. The DNA of the CDR3 is TGTGCCAGCAGCAGGGCGGGGGGCGATACAGATACGCAGTATTTT. Translated, it gives CASSRAGGDTDTQYF.

The DNA of the CDR3 is TGTGCCAGCAGTTTAAGCGGAGGAAAACTGTTTTTT. Protein product: CASSLSGGKLFF. V and J are TRBV12-3 or TRBV12-4 and TRBJ1-4; D is ambiguous. The germline V and J ends were trimmed by 2 bases and 10 bases, with 8 bases remaining between them. The CDR3 loop spans 12 amino acids.

The CDR3 DNA reads TGTGCCACCCTCACCCAGGGTTTTAATTACGAGCAGTACTTC. It codes for CATLTQGFNYEQYF. The V and J genes are TRBV28 and TRBJ2-7, with D possibly being TRBD1 (5 bases). Germline V gene sequence: CDR1 MDHEN, CDR2 SYDVKM. Deletions cut 10 bases from V and 4 bases from J, with 20 bases between. There are 14 residues in the CDR3.

V usage is TRBV28 and J usage is TRBJ2-7; 8 bases agree with TRBD1. Germline trimming cut 6 bases from V and 0 bases from J; bases unmatched to any gene: 7. In germline, CDR1 is MDHEN, CDR2 SYDVKM. CDR3 length: 15 amino acids. DNA for the CDR3: TGTGCCAGCAGCCGGCGACAGGGGAGCTCCTACGAGCAGTACTTC. As protein: CASSRRQGSSYEQYF.

This clone has more than one count but fewer than ten. The genes are TRBV27 and TRBJ1-1, with D perhaps TRBD1 (6 bases). Germline V lookup: CDR1 MNHEY, CDR2 SMNVEV (reference sequence). The CDR3 extends over 14 amino acids. Trimming pared 10 bases from V and 4 bases from J, leaving 19 bases between. CDR3 protein: CATSGGGYGTEAFF. In DNA, the CDR3 is TGTGCCACTAGCGGAGGGGGGTATGGCACTGAAGCTTTCTTT.

The genes are TRBV19 and TRBJ2-4; 9 positions agree with TRBD1. V lost 5 bases, J lost 3 bases, and 8 bases stayed unmatched. Germline loops: CDR1 LNHDA, CDR2 SQIVND (reference sequence). This CDR3 region has 16 residues. CDR3 protein: CASSPQGASIKNIQYF. In DNA form, the CDR3 reads TGTGCCAGTAGTCCACAGGGGGCGAGCATCAAAAACATTCAGTACTTC.

This clone was seen more than once but under ten times. The chain has TRBV18 and TRBJ1-6; 10 bases line up with TRBD1. The CDR3 consists of 15 residues. Germline-derived CDR1 and CDR2 are KGHSH and LQKENI. V lost 3 bases to trimming and J lost 10 bases; unmatched junction nucleotides: 6. The CDR3 reads CASSPMTGGSSPLHF. DNA of the CDR3: TGTGCCAGCTCACCCATGACAGGGGGCAGCTCACCCCTCCACTTT. The complete variable domain, with remaining parts taken from reference TRBV18 and TRBJ1-6, reads NAGVMQNPRHLVRRRGQEARLRCSPMKGHSHVYWYRQLPEEGLKFMVYLQKENIIDESGMPKERFSAEFPKEGPSILRIQQVVRGDSAAYFCASSPMTGGSSPLHFGNGTRLTVT.

This clone appeared a few times. V gene TRBV7-9 combines with J gene TRBJ1-4, with TRBD1 matching 7 bases. This CDR3 region has 17 residues. V lost 4 bases and J lost 0; bases outside the gene matches: 8. Germline CDR1 reads SEHNR; CDR2 reads FQNEAQ (reference sequence). The CDR3, as DNA: TGTGCCAGCAGCTCGACAGGGAAGGGGGCAACTAATGAAAAACTGTTTTTT. This encodes CASSSTGKGATNEKLFF.

The V and J genes are TRBV27 and TRBJ2-1; D remains ambiguous. The CDR3 consists of 12 residues. Trimming pared 2 bases from V and 6 bases from J, leaving 5 bases between. Germline V gene data show CDR1 as MNHEY and CDR2 as SMNVEV (reference sequence). The CDR3 loop is CASSLGSNEQFF. The CDR3 coding sequence is TGTGCCAGCAGTTTAGGCTCCAATGAGCAGTTCTTC.